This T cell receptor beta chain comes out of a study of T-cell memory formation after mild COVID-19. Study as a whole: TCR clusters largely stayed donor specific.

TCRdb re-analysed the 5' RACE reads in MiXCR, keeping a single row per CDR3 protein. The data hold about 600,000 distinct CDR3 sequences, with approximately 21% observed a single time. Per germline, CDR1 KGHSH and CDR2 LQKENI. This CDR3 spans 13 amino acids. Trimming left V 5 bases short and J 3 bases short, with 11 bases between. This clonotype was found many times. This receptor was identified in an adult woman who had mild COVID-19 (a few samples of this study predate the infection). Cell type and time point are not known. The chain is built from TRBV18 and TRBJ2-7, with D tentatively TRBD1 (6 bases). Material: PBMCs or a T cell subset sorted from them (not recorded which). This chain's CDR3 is CASSVGANYEQYF. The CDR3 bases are TGTGCCAGCTCAGTGGGGGCCAACTACGAGCAGTACTTC.